These 31 T cell receptor beta chains were all obtained from the same sample, sequenced in a study of high-grade serous ovarian cancer treatment subgroups. The tumor samples were collected prior to definitive surgery or chemotherapy. Produced via immunoSEQ multiplex PCR; TCRdb's table is partial and in-frame only. The table includes a few thousand clones, about four fifths detected once. The material sequenced was tumor tissue. All receptors derive from a human donor with high-grade serous ovarian cancer.

This chain connects TRBV15 to TRBJ2-7, with 9 nucleotides matching TRBD1. V lost 1 base and J lost 5; bases outside the gene matches: 9. Germline assignment: CDR1 LNHNV and CDR2 YYDKDF (reference sequence). This CDR3 is 16 amino acids long. The CDR3 region has the DNA TGTGCCACCAGCAGAGTCCCAGGACAGGGGATGGACGAGCAGTACTTC. It translates to CATSRVPGQGMDEQYF.

This clone rates as large. The gene calls are TRBV10-3 and TRBJ1-1; 10 nucleotides agree with TRBD1. The CDR3 is 17 residues long. Per germline, CDR1 ENHRY and CDR2 SYGVKD. Trimming took 6 bases from V and 1 from J; bases not matched to a gene: 11. CDR3: CAISPGQGLFGNTEAFF. The DNA of the CDR3 is TGTGCCATCAGCCCGGGACAGGGGCTATTCGGGAACACTGAAGCTTTCTTT.

This chain connects TRBV5-4 to TRBJ1-6, with unresolved D. Germline CDR1 SGHNT, CDR2 YYREEE (reference sequence). V was clipped by 1 base and J by 7 bases, with 12 bases between them. The CDR3 contains 15 residues. CDR3 region: CASSLTGDVNSPLHF. CDR3 nucleotides: TGTGCCAGCAGCTTGACCGGAGATGTAAATTCACCCCTCCACTTT.

This clone has just a few counts. The rearrangement joins TRBV6-4 to TRBJ1-5, with TRBD1 matching 9 bases. J lost 6 bases, V lost 3 bases, and 6 bases had no gene match. There are 15 residues in the CDR3. Germline V gives CDR1 MRHNA, CDR2 SNTAGT. The DNA for the CDR3 is TGTGCCAGCAGTGAGACAGGGGGAGTTGGTCAGCCCCAGCATTTT. As protein: CASSETGGVGQPQHF.

This chain connects TRBV7-2 to TRBJ2-7, with TRBD2 matching over 9 bases. Germline V gene data show CDR1 as SGHTA and CDR2 as FQGNSA. CDR3 length: 16 residues. V lost 0 bases to trimming and J lost 0 bases; unmatched junction nucleotides: 3. The CDR3 spells CASSLAAGGSSYEQYF. CDR3 sequence (DNA): TGTGCCAGCAGCTTAGCAGCGGGGGGATCCTCCTACGAGCAGTACTTC. Supplemented by reference TRBV7-2 and TRBJ2-7, the full variable domain reads GAGVSQSPSNKVTEKGKDVELRCDPISGHTALYWYRQSLGQGLEFLIYFQGNSAPDKSGLPSDRFSAERTGGSVSTLTIQRTQQEDSAVYLCASSLAAGGSSYEQYFGPGTRLTVT.

Judged by abundance, this clone is large. V is TRBV5-6 and J is TRBJ2-7; D is perhaps TRBD1 or TRBD2 (6 bases each). V was cut by 0 bases and J by 5 bases, with 12 bases left in between. From germline, CDR1 is SGHDT and CDR2 YYEEEE. The CDR3 totals 14 residues. The DNA for the CDR3 is TGTGCCAGCAGCTTGGATAGGGGGGTCAACGAGCAGTACTTC. This codes for CASSLDRGVNEQYF.

This clone has more than one count but fewer than ten. The chain couples TRBV27 to TRBJ2-7; possible D gene TRBD1, 8 bases. The germline V gene has CDR1 MNHEY and CDR2 SMNVEV (reference sequence). This CDR3 region has 14 residues. The ends were cut back, 6 bases at V and 2 bases at J, with 14 bases in the middle. In DNA form, the CDR3 reads TGTGCCAGCAGGGACAGGGAGGGAGCCTACGAGCAGTACTTC. Its translation is CASRDREGAYEQYF.

This clone was seen a handful of times. The J gene is TRBJ1-5, the V gene TRBV28; the D is unclear. V lost 5 bases, J lost 3 bases, and 14 bases lay in between. The CDR3 loop spans 15 amino acids. CDR1 is MDHEN and CDR2 is SYDVKM in the germline V gene. As DNA, the CDR3 is TGTGCCAGCAGTCCAGGACGAGTCTTCAATCAGCCCCAGCATTTT. This sequence encodes CASSPGRVFNQPQHF.

This CDR3 reads CASSLFGRAGSTDTQYF. The CDR3 region has the DNA TGTGCCAGCAGCCTATTCGGGAGAGCGGGCAGCACAGATACGCAGTATTTT. J is TRBJ2-3 and V is TRBV7-8; perhaps TRBD2 as D (6 bases). The length of the CDR3 is 17 residues. Germline V gene sequence: CDR1 SGHVS, CDR2 FQNEAQ. V lost 5 bases to trimming and J lost 0 bases, with 18 bases between them.

V gene TRBV20-1 combines with J gene TRBJ2-5; TRBD2 might be the D (6 bases). This CDR3 contains 11 residues. Trimming shortened V by 7 bases and J by 5 bases, and 11 bases separated the two germline ends. CDR1 is DFQATT and CDR2 is SNEGSKA in the germline V gene (reference sequence). This chain's CDR3 is CSVFGSETQYF. DNA for the CDR3: TGCAGTGTCTTCGGGAGCGAGACCCAGTACTTC.

The genes are TRBV6-6 and TRBJ1-1; D may be TRBD1 (5 bases). Germline V gene data show CDR1 as MNHNY and CDR2 as SVGAGI (reference sequence). Trimming stripped 4 bases from V and 1 base from J, with 10 bases between. The length of the CDR3 is 14 residues. CDR3: CASSSPGGNTEAFF. For the CDR3, the DNA is TGTGCCAGCAGTTCCCCGGGGGGGAACACTGAAGCTTTCTTT.

The chain carries TRBV10-2 and TRBJ2-1; TRBD2 matches at 8 bases. The CDR3 runs to 12 residues. Germline V gene sequence: CDR1 WSHSY, CDR2 SAAADI. V trimming: 3 bases; J trimming: 14 bases; junction bases outside the gene matches: 6. The CDR3 DNA reads TGCGCCAGCAGTGATGCGGGGACTAGTGAGTTCTTC. This codes for CASSDAGTSEFF.

This clone was observed a few times. The J gene is TRBJ2-7, the V gene TRBV5-1, with 16 bases matching TRBD2. CDR1 SGHRS and CDR2 YFSETQ come from the germline V gene. Trimming cost V 4 bases and J 1 base; bases outside gene matches: 5. This CDR3 comprises 17 residues. CDR3 sequence: CASSVGTSGGVSYEQYF. CDR3 nucleotides: TGCGCCAGCAGCGTCGGGACTAGCGGGGGGGTTTCCTACGAGCAGTACTTC.

The chain uses TRBV15 and TRBJ2-3; D perhaps matches TRBD2 (5 bases). From germline, CDR1 is LNHNV and CDR2 YYDKDF (reference sequence). V gave up 0 bases and J gave up 3 bases, with 16 bases separating them. The CDR3 consists of 17 residues. CDR3 protein: CATSRDLSGYGTDTQYF. CDR3 in DNA: TGTGCCACCAGCAGAGATCTATCGGGGTATGGGACAGATACGCAGTATTTT. Together with reference TRBV15 and TRBJ2-3, the CDR3 gives the full variable domain: DAMVIQNPRYQVTQFGKPVTLSCSQTLNHNVMYWYQQKSSQAPKLLFHYYDKDFNNEADTPDNFQSRRPNTSFCFLDIRSPGLGDTAMYLCATSRDLSGYGTDTQYFGPGTRLTVL.

The chain links TRBV19 to TRBJ2-1, with D unclear. The germline V and J ends were trimmed by 8 bases and 4 bases, with 18 bases remaining between them. Germline CDR1 and CDR2: LNHDA and SQIVND (reference sequence). The CDR3 is made up of 15 amino acids. In DNA form, the CDR3 reads TGTGCCAGTTCTTTTGACTCCCAGCTTTACAATGAGCAGTTCTTC. Amino acid sequence: CASSFDSQLYNEQFF.

The sample holds one count of this clone. The chain couples TRBV28 to TRBJ1-2; 11 nucleotides line up with TRBD1. This CDR3 is built from 13 residues. V was clipped by 6 bases and J by 4 bases; unmatched bases: 1. Germline V gene sequence: CDR1 MDHEN, CDR2 SYDVKM. The CDR3 reads CASRGTGGYGYTF. The CDR3 region has the DNA TGTGCCAGCAGGGGGACAGGGGGCTATGGCTACACCTTC.

For this clone: At one boundary the junction diverges from the germline segment, which might be a read error. Different DNA sequences within this sample yield the same CDR3. The chain is built from TRBV10-3 and TRBJ2-1; possibly TRBD1 or TRBD2 for D (5 bases each). This CDR3 region has 14 residues. Germline V gene data show CDR1 as ENHRY and CDR2 as SYGVKD. The CDR3 DNA reads TGCGCCATCAGTGAGGGGACCCTGTACAATGAGCAGTTCTTC. Its translation is CAISEGTLYNEQFF.

This chain uses TRBV6-1 with TRBJ1-3; tentatively, D is TRBD1 (5 bases). V gave up 3 bases and J gave up 3 bases, with 12 bases separating them. CDR3 length: 15 amino acids. Germline CDR1 is MNHNS and CDR2 is SASEGT. CDR3 in amino acids: CASSDPSGVGNTIYF. CDR3 sequence (DNA): TGTGCCAGCAGTGACCCATCGGGGGTTGGAAACACCATATATTTT.

This sequence joins TRBV4-1 and TRBJ2-3; TRBD2 is a possible D gene (6 bases). Trimming took off 1 base at V and 4 bases at J, with 9 bases between the two ends. The length of the CDR3 is 14 residues. Germline loops: CDR1 MGHRA, CDR2 YSYEKL. CDR3 in DNA: TGCGCCAGCAGCCAAGGACTAGTCTCAGATACGCAGTATTTT. It translates to CASSQGLVSDTQYF.

The rearrangement uses TRBV7-2 and TRBJ2-3, with 7 positions matching TRBD2. The V and J ends lost 6 bases and 2 bases, in that order; junction bases with no gene match: 8. CDR1 and CDR2 (germline): SGHTA, FQGNSA. CDR3 size: 15 residues. The CDR3 is CASSSAGVSTDTQYF. CDR3 sequence (DNA): TGTGCCAGCAGTTCTGCGGGGGTCTCCACAGATACGCAGTATTTT.

A single count supports this clone. The J gene is TRBJ2-2, the V gene TRBV9, with D uncertain. CDR3 size: 15 residues. Germline assignment: CDR1 SGDLS and CDR2 YYNGEE. Trimming shortened V by 0 bases and J by 2 bases, and 8 bases separated the two germline ends. This CDR3 reads CASSVEMSNTGELFF. DNA of the CDR3: TGTGCCAGCAGCGTAGAAATGTCCAACACCGGGGAGCTGTTTTTT.

This clone was found a few times. The rearrangement links TRBV20-1 to TRBJ2-5, with 8 bases fitting TRBD1. Germline V gene sequence: CDR1 DFQATT, CDR2 SNEGSKA (reference sequence). The CDR3 spans 11 residues. After removal of 8 bases from V and 5 bases from J, the junction contained 4 bases not matched to a gene. The CDR3 is CSMDRDETQYF. The CDR3 nucleotides are TGCAGTATGGACAGGGACGAGACCCAGTACTTC.

The rearrangement joins TRBV9 to TRBJ1-3; tentative D call: TRBD1 (5 bases). This CDR3 comprises 15 residues. Looked up from germline, CDR1 is SGDLS and CDR2 is YYNGEE. Between the trimmed V and J ends, which lost 4 bases and 4 bases, there was a span of 15 bases. The CDR3 sequence: CASSLRVGTGNTIYF. For the CDR3, the DNA is TGTGCCAGCAGCCTCAGGGTTGGTACGGGAAACACCATATATTTT.

This clone has a single count. The chain links TRBV6-1 to TRBJ2-5; TRBD2 is a possible D gene (6 bases). V dropped 0 bases and J dropped 2 bases, with 13 bases sitting between them. The CDR3 has 16 residues. CDR1 is MNHNS, CDR2 SASEGT, per germline. The CDR3 sequence: CASSEARGNGQETQYF. As DNA, the CDR3 is TGTGCCAGCAGTGAAGCGCGGGGAAACGGACAAGAGACCCAGTACTTC.

The chain couples TRBV5-5 to TRBJ2-3; a possible D gene is TRBD2 (5 bases). Deletions cut 3 bases from V and 6 bases from J, with 8 bases between. This CDR3 is 12 amino acids long. CDR1 is SGHKS and CDR2 is YYEKEE in the germline V gene (reference sequence). The CDR3 nucleotides are TGTGCCAGCAGCTCCACGGGGGATACGCAGTATTTT. Translated: CASSSTGDTQYF.

This rearrangement joins TRBV28 to TRBJ1-1; D perhaps matches TRBD1 (6 bases). This CDR3 spans 16 amino acids. V was pared by 7 bases and J by 0 bases, with 18 bases between. The V gene's germline CDR1 is MDHEN and CDR2 SYDVKM. CDR3 residues: CASTPLGAGVNTEAFF. For the CDR3, the DNA is TGTGCCAGCACTCCCCTGGGGGCAGGGGTGAACACTGAAGCTTTCTTT.

In this sample, this clone turned up a few times. In DNA form, the CDR3 reads TGTGCCAGCAGCTCGACGGTGAGGGACTACGAGCAGTACTTC. Protein sequence: CASSSTVRDYEQYF. This sequence joins TRBV7-9 and TRBJ2-7; D might be TRBD2 (5 bases). Germline assignment: CDR1 SEHNR and CDR2 FQNEAQ (reference sequence). The CDR3 totals 14 residues. The V and J ends lost 4 bases and 3 bases respectively, with 13 bases between them. Full variable domain (rest looked up from reference TRBV7-9 and TRBJ2-7): DTGVSQNPRHKITKRGQNVTFRCDPISEHNRLYWYRQTLGQGPEFLTYFQNEAQLEKSRLLSDRFSAERPKGSFSTLEIQRTEQGDSAMYLCASSSTVRDYEQYFGPGTRLTVT.

This clone has only one observation. The CDR3 is CASSSPGTDSNYGYTF. CDR3 in DNA: TGTGCCAGCAGCTCCCCGGGGACGGATTCTAACTATGGCTACACCTTC. This chain joins TRBV7-3 and TRBJ1-2; a possible D gene is TRBD1 (5 bases). V shed 4 bases and J shed 0 bases, with 15 bases lying between them. CDR1 is SGHTA, CDR2 FQGTGA, per germline. The CDR3 loop spans 16 amino acids.

This clone was recorded a few times. The V and J genes are TRBV5-5 and TRBJ2-7; TRBD2 is a possible D gene (5 bases). The CDR3 is 14 residues long. The germline V gene encodes CDR1 SGHKS and CDR2 YYEKEE (reference sequence). V was pared by 6 bases and J by 4 bases, with 17 bases between. Here the CDR3 reads CASTPERGLYEQYF. CDR3 bases: TGTGCCAGCACCCCCGAACGGGGTCTATACGAGCAGTACTTC.

This clone was recorded only once. V is TRBV28 and J is TRBJ1-2; TRBD1 agrees at 11 bases. This CDR3 comprises 17 residues. With 6 bases clipped from V and 5 bases from J, the junction kept 14 bases outside the gene matches. Germline CDR1 is MDHEN and CDR2 is SYDVKM. CDR3 in DNA: TGTGCCAGCAGCACTGGGAGTCCGGGACAGGGGGAGTATGGCTACACCTTC. This translates into CASSTGSPGQGEYGYTF.

The chain combines TRBV4-3 with TRBJ2-7, with TRBD2 matching 8 bases. The CDR3 runs to 17 residues. Germline values: CDR1 LGHNA, CDR2 YSLEER. The trim removed 0 bases at V and 4 bases at J, leaving 11 bases unmatched. The DNA for the CDR3 is TGCGCCAGCAGCCAAGATCTGACGGCGGGGGGTTTTTACGAGCAGTACTTC. Its protein is CASSQDLTAGGFYEQYF.